This entry lists 5 T cell receptor beta chains sequenced from one sample in a study of T cells in Graves' hyperthyroidism and ophthalmopathy. Regions amplified from RNA transcripts were the TCR beta CDR3 regions. When the TCR CDR3 underwent first-round RT-PCR, the HTBI primer set was used. TCRdb reanalysed the multiplex PCR reads using MiXCR and keeps one entry per CDR3 protein. The data hold hundreds of thousands of distinct CDR3 sequences, with about 45% observed a single time. Sequenced material: peripheral blood or thyroid tissue (not recorded which). The receptors were gathered from a young woman with Graves' hyperthyroidism.

This clonotype has ten or more counts. The V and J genes are TRBV7-8 and TRBJ1-4; no definite D call. V was shortened by 5 bases and J by 0 bases, with 10 bases between the two germline ends. The CDR3 covers 15 residues. In germline, CDR1 is SGHVS, CDR2 FQNEAQ. The DNA for the CDR3 is TGTGCCAGCAGCCTTAGCGGCACAACTAATGAAAAACTGTTTTTT. Its translation is CASSLSGTTNEKLFF.

The chain couples TRBV19 to TRBJ1-1; D is undetermined. Germline CDR1 is LNHDA and CDR2 is SQIVND (reference sequence). V shed 9 bases and J shed 8 bases, with 16 bases lying between them. The CDR3 sequence is 12 residues long. The CDR3 nucleotides are TGTGCCAGCAGTGAAGTTGTAGGGGAAGCTTTCTTT. Protein product: CASSEVVGEAFF.

This clonotype was recorded a few times. Here the CDR3 reads CASSEIRDKDTEAFF. The CDR3 bases are TGTGCCAGTAGTGAAATCAGGGACAAGGACACTGAAGCTTTCTTT. The genes are TRBV19 and TRBJ1-1, with D tentatively TRBD1 (6 bases). Trimming shortened V by 5 bases and J by 3 bases, and 16 bases separated the two germline ends. This CDR3 region has 15 residues. Germline values: CDR1 LNHDA, CDR2 SQIVND (reference sequence).

The J gene is TRBJ1-6, the V gene TRBV10-2; TRBD1 might be the D (5 bases). The CDR3 has 14 residues. Looked up from germline, CDR1 is WSHSY and CDR2 is SAAADI. The V end was cut by 5 bases, the J end by 10 bases, with 15 bases between. CDR3 sequence reads: CASSIGGDGSPLHF. The DNA for the CDR3 is TGCGCCAGCAGTATCGGAGGGGATGGATCACCCCTCCACTTT.

This clonotype appeared many times. The gene calls are TRBV2 and TRBJ1-4; the D gene is possibly TRBD1 (6 bases). V gave up 5 bases and J gave up 8 bases, with 12 bases separating them. Germline CDR1 reads SNHLY; CDR2 reads FYNNEI. This CDR3 has 13 residues. The CDR3 reads CASSWGRREKLFF. For the CDR3, the DNA is TGTGCCAGCAGTTGGGGGCGCCGAGAAAAACTGTTTTTT.